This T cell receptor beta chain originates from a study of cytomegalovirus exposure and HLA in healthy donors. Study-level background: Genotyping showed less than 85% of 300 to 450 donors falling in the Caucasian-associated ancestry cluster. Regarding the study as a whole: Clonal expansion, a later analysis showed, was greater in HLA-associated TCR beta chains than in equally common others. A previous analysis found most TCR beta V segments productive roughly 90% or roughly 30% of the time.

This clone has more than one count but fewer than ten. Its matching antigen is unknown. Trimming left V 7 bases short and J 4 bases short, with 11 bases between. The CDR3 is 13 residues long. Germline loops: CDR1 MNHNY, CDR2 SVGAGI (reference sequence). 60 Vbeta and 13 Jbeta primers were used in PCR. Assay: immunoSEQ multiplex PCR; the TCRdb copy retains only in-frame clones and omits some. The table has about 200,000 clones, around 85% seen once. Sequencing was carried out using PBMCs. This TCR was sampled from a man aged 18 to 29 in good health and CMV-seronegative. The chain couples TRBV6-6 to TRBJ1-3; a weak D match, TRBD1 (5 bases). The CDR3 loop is CASTRGSGNTIYF. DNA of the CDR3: TGTGCCAGCACAAGGGGATCCGGAAACACCATATATTTT.